Listed below are T cell receptor beta chains from one sample, sequenced in a study of blood T cell repertoires in COVID-19. The table came from immunoSEQ multiplex PCR; TCRdb's copy has only in-frame clones and leaves some out. The sample carries about 230,000 clones, around 85% recorded once. The sample consisted of peripheral blood. Every receptor here comes from a man aged 45 to 65 with COVID-19, enrolled during active disease. Both conserved end residues are part of each CDR3. A D gene is named only where the DNA matches it firmly. Size is stated for part of the rows, as once, few or many counts, or as a class when the clone is expanded.

v_gene,abundance,d_gene,j_gene,CDR3aa,CDR3nt
TRBV12-3/TRBV12-4,.,.,TRBJ1-2,CASSWGENYGYTF,TGTGCCAGCAGTTGGGGAGAGAACTATGGCTACACCTTC
TRBV3-1/TRBV3-2,.,.,TRBJ1-1,CASSLQGHGNTEAFF,TGTGCCAGCAGCCTACAGGGACACGGGAACACTGAAGCTTTCTTT
TRBV27,.,TRBD1,TRBJ2-1,CASSPRGLPYNEQFF,TGTGCCAGCAGCCCCAGGGGGCTTCCCTACAATGAGCAGTTCTTC
TRBV9,.,.,TRBJ2-7,CASSVAPGGLYEQYF,TGTGCCAGCAGCGTAGCGCCGGGGGGCCTCTACGAGCAGTACTTC
TRBV3-1/TRBV3-2,.,.,TRBJ1-2,CASSQGNGELSGYTF,TGTGCCAGCAGCCAAGGGAACGGGGAACTCTCTGGCTACACCTTC
TRBV27,.,.,TRBJ1-4,CASSTRSGTPGKLFF,TGTGCCAGCAGTACACGTTCGGGAACGCCCGGGAAACTGTTTTTT
TRBV5-1,.,TRBD2,TRBJ2-3,CASSSRLAGAATDTQYF,TGCGCCAGCAGCTCCCGACTAGCGGGGGCCGCCACAGATACGCAGTATTTT
TRBV30,.,TRBD2,TRBJ2-1,CAWTPGTSGTNEQFF,TGTGCCTGGACCCCCGGGACTAGCGGAACCAATGAGCAGTTCTTC
TRBV3-1/TRBV3-2,.,.,TRBJ2-3,CASSQWGGTDTQYF,TGTGCCAGCAGCCAGTGGGGAGGCACAGATACGCAGTATTTT
TRBV19,few,.,TRBJ1-2,CATRPLAANYGYTF,TGTGCCACCAGGCCTTTGGCCGCTAACTATGGCTACACCTTC
TRBV4-2,few,TRBD2,TRBJ2-3,CASSYGLAGSPTDTQYF,TGTGCCAGCAGCTACGGACTAGCGGGGAGTCCCACAGATACGCAGTATTTT
TRBV4-3,.,.,TRBJ2-7,CATSDQVPSYEQYF,TGCGCCACTTCGGATCAGGTTCCATCCTACGAGCAGTACTTC